The rows below give T cell receptor beta chains drawn from one sample of a study of technical replicates of blood from several donors. Repertoires were generated with immunoSEQ multiplex PCR, while TCRdb's copy carries only in-frame clones and drops some. The table records approximately 75,000 clones, over 75% of them present only once. The sequenced sample was PBMCs. Receptors were obtained from a human donor in good health. Some clones in this sample may be carry-over from other donors' samples. CDR3s include the opening cysteine and the closing phenylalanine or tryptophan. Each record gives: D gene, clone size, V gene, J gene, CDR3 protein, CDR3 DNA. The D gene is left open where the match is weak. Only part of the rows carry a size: once, few, many, or a class if the clone is expanded.

>-|-|TRBV2|TRBJ2-2
CASSFVYTGELFF
TGTGCCAGCAGTTTCGTTTACACCGGGGAGCTGTTTTTT
>TRBD2|-|TRBV18|TRBJ2-5
CASSPTGTSGVGQYF
TGTGCCAGCTCACCTACTGGGACTAGCGGGGTTGGCCAGTACTTC
>TRBD1|few|TRBV28|TRBJ2-3
CASSGTAPYTQYF
TGTGCCAGCAGTGGGACAGCACCCTATACGCAGTATTTT
>-|once|TRBV5-6|TRBJ1-2
CASSIRALANYGYTF
TGTGCCAGCAGCATCAGGGCCCTCGCTAACTATGGCTACACCTTC
>-|-|TRBV7-2|TRBJ2-1
CASGSSPFEQFF
TGTGCCAGCGGCTCTTCCCCCTTTGAGCAGTTCTTC
>TRBD1|once|TRBV5-4|TRBJ2-2
CASSLGSGTGVAGELFF
TGTGCCAGCAGCCTGGGCTCCGGGACAGGGGTTGCCGGGGAGCTGTTTTTT
>-|-|TRBV18|TRBJ2-7
CASSLTDSQAYEQYF
TGTGCCAGCTCACTAACTGACAGCCAAGCCTACGAGCAGTACTTC
>-|-|TRBV7-9|TRBJ2-7
CASSLSRYEQYF
TGTGCCAGCAGCTTATCCCGCTACGAGCAGTACTTC
>TRBD2|-|TRBV6-4|TRBJ2-7
CASRLADEEQYF
TGTGCCAGCAGACTAGCGGATGAGGAGCAGTACTTC
>TRBD2|-|TRBV5-4|TRBJ2-7
CASSPGLAGGSSYEQYF
TGTGCCAGCAGCCCGGGACTAGCGGGGGGGAGCTCCTACGAGCAGTACTTC
>TRBD1|-|TRBV15|TRBJ2-3
CATSSDRGGTDTQYF
TGTGCCACCAGCTCGGACAGGGGGGGAACAGATACGCAGTATTTT
>TRBD1|once|TRBV7-8|TRBJ1-5
CASSLFRETGNQPQHF
TGTGCCAGCAGCTTATTCAGGGAGACAGGGAATCAGCCCCAGCATTTT
>-|few|TRBV7-2|TRBJ1-6
CASSLDTSVGNSPLHF
TGTGCCAGCAGCTTGGATACATCGGTCGGGAATTCACCCCTCCACTTT
>-|-|TRBV5-1|TRBJ1-3
CASSFQGSGNTIYF
TGCGCCAGCAGCTTTCAGGGGTCTGGAAACACCATATATTTT
>-|few|TRBV7-2|TRBJ2-7
CASSSAIGRLGEQYF
TGTGCCAGCAGCTCGGCAATAGGGAGATTGGGCGAGCAGTACTTC
>-|-|TRBV7-2|TRBJ2-1
CASSPGVGENEQFF
TGTGCCAGCAGCCCAGGGGTAGGAGAGAATGAGCAGTTCTTC
>TRBD2|-|TRBV5-6|TRBJ2-7
CASSLPGGTRYEQYF
TGTGCCAGCAGCCTACCGGGAGGGACCCGCTACGAGCAGTACTTC
>TRBD2|-|TRBV7-6|TRBJ2-2
CASTPRASGGTGELFF
TGTGCCAGCACCCCACGGGCGAGCGGGGGAACCGGGGAGCTGTTTTTT
>-|-|TRBV18|TRBJ2-4
CASSPSWPEGIQYF
TGTGCCAGCTCACCCTCCTGGCCCGAGGGCATTCAGTACTTC
>-|once|TRBV12-5|TRBJ1-5
CASGDGYSNQPQHF
TGTGCTAGTGGTGACGGGTATAGCAATCAGCCCCAGCATTTT
>TRBD2|-|TRBV7-6|TRBJ2-5
CASSLRGLAAPQETQYF
TGTGCCAGCAGCTTACGAGGGCTAGCGGCCCCTCAAGAGACCCAGTACTTC
>TRBD1|-|TRBV9|TRBJ1-2
CASSATTGVTYGYTF
TGTGCCAGCAGCGCCACGACAGGGGTTACCTATGGCTACACCTTC
>TRBD2|-|TRBV7-8|TRBJ2-7
CASSLAGGGRAVRNEQYF
TGTGCCAGCAGCTTAGCGGGGGGCGGGAGGGCCGTAAGAAACGAGCAGTACTTC
>TRBD2|few|TRBV6-1|TRBJ2-1
CASSVLAGEIYNEQFF
TGTGCCAGCAGTGTACTAGCGGGAGAAATCTACAATGAGCAGTTCTTC
>TRBD2|once|TRBV6-5|TRBJ2-1
CASSYRVGTTYNEQFF
TGTGCCAGCAGTTACCGAGTTGGGACTACATACAATGAGCAGTTCTTC
>-|-|TRBV29-1|TRBJ2-7
CSGGTGSYEQYF
TGCAGCGGTGGCACCGGGAGCTACGAGCAGTACTTC
>TRBD1|-|TRBV13|TRBJ2-7
CASSYRGDEQYF
TGTGCCAGCAGCTACAGGGGCGACGAGCAGTACTTC